This TCR beta chain was captured in a study of OX40 agonist ivuxolimab in advanced cancers. TCRdb keeps only in-frame clones here, not all; method: immunoSEQ multiplex PCR. The top ten hold about 2.5% of the sample, which has some 66,000 clones, 75% to 90% seen once. The CDR3 is 17 amino acids. The germline gives CDR1 LGHNA, CDR2 YSLEER. With V trimmed by 0 bases and J by 7 bases, 11 bases remained unmatched. The sequence derives from an adult with an advanced solid tumor such as melanoma, head and neck, liver or kidney cancer. The specimen was CD4+ or CD8+ T cells sorted from blood, collected in a trial of the OX40 agonist ivuxolimab. The chain uses TRBV4-3 and TRBJ2-1; 8 positions agree with TRBD1. DNA for the CDR3: TGCGCCAGCAGCCAAGATCCGGCCCAGGGGGCTCGGAATGAGCAGTTCTTC. Amino acids: CASSQDPAQGARNEQFF.